The 5 T cell receptor beta chains reported below all come from one sample, sequenced in a study of shared T cell receptors in the human thymus. Sequencing used immunoSEQ multiplex PCR; TCRdb keeps in-frame clones, though not all of them. Of some 660,000 clones in the sample, approximately 89% were seen once. The sample also formed part of further work on human thymus T cells.

The source material was thymocytes. Receptors originate from a boy less than two years old with a congenital heart defect.

The V gene is TRBV9, the J gene TRBJ2-1; TRBD1 matches 9 bases. CDR1 and CDR2 (germline): SGDLS, YYNGEE. The CDR3 extends over 17 amino acids. The junction had 10 bases not matched to a gene; V was cut back by 0 bases and J by 6 bases. In nucleotides, the CDR3 is TGTGCCAGCAGCGTAGCTACGTCAGGGACAGGGTGCAATGAGCAGTTCTTC. As protein: CASSVATSGTGCNEQFF.

The V and J genes are TRBV10-3 and TRBJ1-2; the D gene is possibly TRBD1 (5 bases). CDR3 length: 15 amino acids. Germline V lookup: CDR1 ENHRY, CDR2 SYGVKD. V dropped 6 bases and J dropped 4 bases, with 18 bases sitting between them. CDR3 nucleotides: TGTGCCATCAGCACCCCCCGGGGGGAGCTCTATGGCTACACCTTC. It encodes CAISTPRGELYGYTF.

This clone was seen more than once but under ten times. V gene TRBV28 combines with J gene TRBJ2-6; D unclear. CDR1 MDHEN and CDR2 SYDVKM come from the germline V gene. CDR3 length: 19 residues. V was shortened by 5 bases and J by 2 bases, with 22 bases between the two germline ends. The CDR3 loop is CASSNSPWFPRPGANVLTF. CDR3 coding DNA: TGTGCCAGCAGTAACTCGCCATGGTTCCCGAGGCCTGGGGCCAACGTCCTGACTTTC.

The J gene is TRBJ1-5, the V gene TRBV27, with D maybe TRBD1 (5 bases). Germline CDR1 MNHEY, CDR2 SMNVEV (reference sequence). Trimming removed 4 bases from V and 0 bases from J, with 16 bases in between. This CDR3 spans 17 amino acids. DNA of the CDR3: TGTGCCAGCAGTTCCCTCCGACAGTACTCTAGCAATCAGCCCCAGCATTTT. Its translation: CASSSLRQYSSNQPQHF.

On this clone itself: A read error may produce the germline difference seen at one junction end. This sequence joins TRBV28 and TRBJ2-3, with 10 bases matching TRBD2. Looked up from germline, CDR1 is MDHEN and CDR2 is SYDVKM. The CDR3 covers 18 residues. The DNA of the CDR3 is TGTGCCAGCAGTTTAGAACCTCCGGCTAGCGGGAGCATAGATACGCAGTATTTT. Residues: CASSLEPPASGSIDTQYF.